A single sample is the source of the 31 T cell receptor beta chains below, sequenced in a study of blood T cells in healthy people across ages. A J-beta primer mix and a sample-barcoded 5' primer were used in a second PCR of about 7 to 12 cycles. TCRdb reprocessed the 5' RACE reads via MiXCR and lists one record per CDR3 protein. Among about a million distinct CDR3 sequences listed, 40% to 60% were seen once. The sequencing sample was made of blood. The receptors stem from a man younger than 40 in good health.

The chain has TRBV2 and TRBJ2-1; 15 bases line up with TRBD2. V lost 5 bases and J lost 8; bases outside the gene matches: 4. Germline CDR1 and CDR2: SNHLY and FYNNEI. CDR3 length: 15 residues. The CDR3 protein is CASSTGTSGGYEQFF. The CDR3 nucleotides are TGTGCCAGCAGTACCGGGACTAGCGGGGGGTATGAGCAGTTCTTC. The variable domain in full, with the rest retrieved from reference TRBV2 and TRBJ2-1, is EPEVTQTPSHQVTQMGQEVILRCVPISNHLYFYWYRQILGQKVEFLVSFYNNEISEKSEIFDDQFSVERPDGSNFTLKIRSTKLEDSAMYFCASSTGTSGGYEQFFGPGTRLTVL.

The chain links TRBV11-3 to TRBJ2-3, with 11 nucleotides matching TRBD2. CDR1 and CDR2 (germline): SGHNT, YENEEA. V dropped 5 bases and J dropped 1; count of bases not matched to a gene: 5. The length of the CDR3 is 16 residues. CDR3 DNA: TGTGCCAGCAGCGAAACTAGCGGGGGCCGCACAGATACGCAGTATTTT. It codes for CASSETSGGRTDTQYF. The full variable domain, completed using reference TRBV11-3 and TRBJ2-3, is EAGVVQSPRYKIIEKKQPVAFWCNPISGHNTLYWYLQNLGQGPELLIRYENEEAVDDSQLPKDRFSAERLKGVDSTLKIQPAELGDSAVYLCASSETSGGRTDTQYFGPGTRLTVL.

J is TRBJ2-7 and V is TRBV6-1; D gene unclear. Germline CDR1 reads MNHNS; CDR2 reads SASEGT. Trimming took 4 bases from V and 7 from J, leaving 14 bases between them. CDR3 size: 13 residues. CDR3 region: CASSVQPYNEQYF. CDR3 nucleotides: TGTGCCAGCAGTGTACAGCCGTACAATGAGCAGTACTTC.

This clonotype was seen only a few times. This rearrangement joins TRBV6-6 to TRBJ1-4, with 8 bases that match TRBD1. V shed 6 bases, J shed 8 bases, and the junction held 14 bases outside the gene matches. CDR3 length: 16 amino acids. Germline CDR1 MNHNY, CDR2 SVGAGI (reference sequence). In DNA form, the CDR3 reads TGTGCCAGCAGATTTTCGGACAGGGACAGAGAGGAAAAACTGTTTTTT. Amino acid sequence: CASRFSDRDREEKLFF.

The chain has TRBV3-1 and TRBJ2-5; tentative D call: TRBD2 (5 bases). The end of the DNA aligns better with TRBJ2-7, so the J call may be wrong. The length of the CDR3 is 15 residues. Germline-derived CDR1 and CDR2 are LGHDT and YNNKEL (reference sequence). CDR3 loop: CASTRSGGLLSEQYF. In DNA, the CDR3 is TGTGCCAGCACGCGGTCCGGAGGTTTGTTGAGCGAGCAGTACTTC.

This clonotype was found once. This CDR3 reads CASSYSSLAGETQYF. The CDR3 DNA is TGTGCCAGCAGTTACTCGAGCCTAGCGGGCGAGACCCAGTACTTC. This chain uses TRBV6-5 with TRBJ2-7, with 8 bases aligning to TRBD2. Near its end, the DNA agrees better with TRBJ2-5, so the J call may be wrong. The CDR3 sequence is 15 residues long. The germline gives CDR1 MNHEY, CDR2 SVGAGI.

This chain connects TRBV20-1 to TRBJ2-6, with D possibly being TRBD1 (5 bases). V dropped 5 bases and J dropped 2 bases, with 13 bases sitting between them. CDR3 length equals 15 residues. Looked up from germline, CDR1 is DFQATT and CDR2 is SNEGSKA (reference sequence). The CDR3: CSAGDSLAGANVLTF. The CDR3 DNA follows: TGCAGTGCTGGCGACAGTCTCGCTGGGGCCAACGTCCTGACTTTC.

The rearrangement links TRBV6-2 or TRBV6-3 to TRBJ2-3; 8 nucleotides agree with TRBD1. With 7 bases clipped from V and 1 base from J, the junction kept 4 bases outside the gene matches. The CDR3 runs 14 residues. The germline V gene encodes CDR1 MNHEY and CDR2 SVGEGT. Here the CDR3 reads CASNRDRRTDTQYF. The CDR3 DNA reads as TGTGCCAGCAATAGGGACAGGCGCACAGATACGCAGTATTTT.

The J gene is TRBJ2-1, the V gene TRBV28, with 8 bases aligning to TRBD1. Germline V gene data show CDR1 as MDHEN and CDR2 as SYDVKM. The CDR3 has 15 amino acids. J was trimmed by 6 bases and V by 10 bases; bases with no gene match: 14. The CDR3 region has the DNA TGTGCCAATATTTCTCCTAACAGGGGGGCCAATGAGCAGTTCTTC. Encoded protein: CANISPNRGANEQFF.

The chain couples TRBV25-1 to TRBJ2-4, with a possible D match to TRBD1 (5 bases). Trimming left V 7 bases short and J 13 bases short, with 17 bases between. The CDR3 is 12 residues long. CDR1 and CDR2 from the germline V gene are MGHDK and SYGVNS. The CDR3 region is CASTDIGDEQYF. CDR3 bases: TGTGCCAGCACCGATATAGGGGATGAGCAGTACTTC.

This clonotype has only a few counts. The chain is built from TRBV3-1 and TRBJ2-1; 12 bases align to TRBD2. The V and J ends lost 4 bases and 8 bases, in that order; junction bases with no gene match: 6. Per the germline V gene, CDR1 is LGHDT and CDR2 is YNNKEL (reference sequence). CDR3 size: 15 residues. DNA for the CDR3: TGTGCCAGCAGCCCCGGACTAGCGGGGAGCCATGAGCAGTTCTTC. Protein sequence: CASSPGLAGSHEQFF.

The chain joins TRBV7-9 to TRBJ1-4, with D maybe TRBD1 (5 bases). Looked up from germline, CDR1 is SEHNR and CDR2 is FQNEAQ (reference sequence). Trimming cost V 5 bases and J 5 bases, with 12 bases left between them. This CDR3 contains 14 residues. CDR3 in DNA: TGTGCCAGCAGCCGAGCAGGGTCAAATGAAAAACTGTTTTTT. Amino acid sequence: CASSRAGSNEKLFF.

As to this clonotype: A read error may account for a junction end that differs from germline. The chain combines TRBV27 with TRBJ2-2; the D is unclear. This CDR3 has 16 residues. The V gene's germline CDR1 is MNHEY and CDR2 SMNVEV (reference sequence). In nucleotides, the CDR3 is TGTGCCAGCAGTTTATTGGGGAATTCGAACACCGAGGAGCTGTTTTTT. Encoded protein: CASSLLGNSNTEELFF.

This clonotype has only a few counts. The V and J genes are TRBV3-1 and TRBJ2-7; D gene unclear. The DNA end is more similar to TRBJ2-4, so the J call may be wrong. Germline loops: CDR1 LGHDT, CDR2 YNNKEL (reference sequence). The CDR3 has 13 amino acids. The CDR3 nucleotides are TGTGCCAGCAGCGGCCCCTTCCGGGACATTCAGTACTTC. It yields the protein CASSGPFRDIQYF.

The gene calls are TRBV7-9 and TRBJ1-1; D possibly corresponds to TRBD1 (6 bases). This CDR3 comprises 16 residues. The V and J ends lost 4 bases and 5 bases respectively, with 20 bases between them. Looked up from germline, CDR1 is SEHNR and CDR2 is FQNEAQ (reference sequence). CDR3 protein: CASSSATGGGRTEAFF. CDR3 DNA: TGTGCCAGCAGCTCGGCGACTGGGGGCGGAAGAACTGAAGCTTTCTTT.

The J gene is TRBJ2-1, the V gene TRBV12-3 or TRBV12-4; 9 bases map to TRBD2. This CDR3 has 14 residues. V shed 7 bases and J 10 bases; nucleotides not matched to a gene: 11. In DNA, the CDR3 is TGTGCCAGCACCAATAGCGGGGGTTCCTACGAGCAGTTCTTC. This gives the protein CASTNSGGSYEQFF.

This chain links TRBV3-1 with TRBJ1-3; D remains ambiguous. Germline V gene sequence: CDR1 LGHDT, CDR2 YNNKEL (reference sequence). The CDR3 is 17 amino acids. Trimming stripped 1 base from V and 0 bases from J, with 13 bases between. Written as DNA, the CDR3 is TGTGCCAGCAGCCAAGGCAAGACCAGGTTCTCTGGAAACACCATATATTTT. Protein product: CASSQGKTRFSGNTIYF.

The chain uses TRBV4-1 and TRBJ1-1; TRBD1 is a possible D gene (5 bases). Germline-derived CDR1 and CDR2 are MGHRA and YSYEKL. The germline V and J ends were trimmed by 2 bases and 2 bases, with 18 bases remaining between them. This CDR3 spans 17 amino acids. This chain's CDR3 is CASSQKPGREKNTEAFF. The CDR3 DNA is TGCGCCAGCAGCCAAAAGCCCGGCAGGGAGAAAAACACTGAAGCTTTCTTT.

The chain is built from TRBV7-2 and TRBJ2-1; D gene unclear. Trimming pared 6 bases from V and 2 bases from J, leaving 17 bases between. Germline values: CDR1 SGHTA, CDR2 FQGNSA. The CDR3 is 16 amino acids. DNA of the CDR3: TGTGCCAGCAGTCTAGATATGGGGTATACCTACAATGAGCAGTTCTTC. It specifies CASSLDMGYTYNEQFF. Drawing the rest from reference TRBV7-2 and TRBJ2-1, the complete variable domain is GAGVSQSPSNKVTEKGKDVELRCDPISGHTALYWYRQSLGQGLEFLIYFQGNSAPDKSGLPSDRFSAERTGGSVSTLTIQRTQQEDSAVYLCASSLDMGYTYNEQFFGPGTRLTVL.

The J gene is TRBJ2-5, the V gene TRBV9; D is ambiguous. The V end was cut by 0 bases, the J end by 1 base, with 4 bases between. This CDR3 contains 13 residues. Per the germline V gene, CDR1 is SGDLS and CDR2 is YYNGEE. CDR3 region: CASSVDVQETQYF. CDR3 nucleotides: TGTGCCAGCAGCGTAGATGTCCAAGAGACCCAGTACTTC. The entire variable domain, with the rest obtained from reference TRBV9 and TRBJ2-5, is as follows: DSGVTQTPKHLITATGQRVTLRCSPRSGDLSVYWYQQSLDQGLQFLIQYYNGEERAKGNILERFSAQQFPDLHSELNLSSLELGDSALYFCASSVDVQETQYFGPGTRLLVL.

This clonotype was observed a few times. The J gene is TRBJ1-5, the V gene TRBV2, with 9 nucleotides matching TRBD1. Germline-derived CDR1 and CDR2 are SNHLY and FYNNEI. After removal of 5 bases from V and 6 bases from J, the junction contained 11 bases not matched to a gene. The CDR3 is 16 amino acids. CDR3 loop: CASSPQGALSGQPQHF. The CDR3 coding sequence is TGTGCCAGCAGTCCACAGGGGGCTTTGTCTGGTCAGCCCCAGCATTTT.

CDR3 protein: CASSWTGTGANVLTF. CDR3 DNA sequence: TGTGCCAGCAGTTGGACAGGGACTGGGGCCAACGTCCTGACTTTC. V gene TRBV28 combines with J gene TRBJ2-6; 8 bases are shared with TRBD1. The CDR3 is 15 amino acids. Per germline, CDR1 MDHEN and CDR2 SYDVKM. The V gene end was trimmed by 4 bases and the J gene end by 2 bases; junction bases not matched to a gene: 1.

CDR3 amino acids: CASSLWRGSGETQYF. In DNA form, the CDR3 reads TGTGCCAGCAGCTTATGGCGGGGTTCGGGGGAGACCCAGTACTTC. This chain links TRBV11-3 with TRBJ2-5; possibly TRBD2 for D (6 bases). V lost 2 bases, J lost 5 bases, and 15 bases lay in between. Germline-derived CDR1 and CDR2 are SGHNT and YENEEA. This CDR3 comprises 15 residues.

CDR3 amino acids: CSANLRASLHF. The CDR3 nucleotides are TGCAGTGCTAACTTAAGGGCCTCCCTCCACTTT. The chain employs TRBV20-1 and TRBJ1-6; D remains unclear. Trimming removed 4 bases from V and 14 bases from J, with 12 bases in between. The CDR3 totals 11 residues. Germline CDR1 DFQATT, CDR2 SNEGSKA (reference sequence).

This clonotype has only a few counts. The V and J genes are TRBV6-1 and TRBJ1-2; 8 bases align to TRBD1. The CDR3 totals 16 residues. V gave up 6 bases and J gave up 4 bases; unmatched junction bases: 13. Germline assignment: CDR1 MNHNS and CDR2 SASEGT. The CDR3 DNA sequence: TGTGCCAGCAGGCTCGACTCCGGGACAGGCCCCTATGGCTACACCTTC. Protein product: CASRLDSGTGPYGYTF.

This clonotype occurred a few times. The genes are TRBV29-1 and TRBJ2-7, with 9 bases identical to TRBD2. The V segment lost 5 bases and the J segment 2 bases; nucleotides outside the gene matches: 4. Germline V gene data show CDR1 as SQVTM and CDR2 as ANQGSEA. The CDR3 length is 13 residues. CDR3 sequence: CSVSGLAPYEQYF. Written as DNA, the CDR3 is TGCAGCGTTTCGGGACTAGCCCCCTACGAGCAGTACTTC.

J is TRBJ1-2 and V is TRBV3-1; 7 bases match TRBD1. V dropped 4 bases and J dropped 5; count of bases not matched to a gene: 7. The germline gives CDR1 LGHDT, CDR2 YNNKEL (reference sequence). This CDR3 is built from 14 residues. DNA of the CDR3: TGTGCCAGCAGCCCGGGGACAGACCCGTATGGCTACACCTTC. This sequence encodes CASSPGTDPYGYTF.

As for this clonotype: Mismatch with germline at one junction end may stem from a read error. This sequence joins TRBV10-3 and TRBJ2-5, with D possibly matching TRBD2 (6 bases). The J call is in doubt because the DNA end fits TRBJ2-7 better. CDR1 is ENHRY, CDR2 SYGVKD, per germline. The CDR3 totals 15 residues. CDR3 sequence reads: CATSESNVGGYEQYF. DNA for the CDR3: TGTGCCACCAGTGAGTCGAATGTCGGGGGATACGAGCAGTACTTC.

V is TRBV12-3 or TRBV12-4 and J is TRBJ2-4; weak D call: TRBD2 (6 bases). The CDR3 runs 12 residues. V lost 8 bases and J 14 bases, leaving 19 bases between the germline ends. Here the CDR3 DNA reads TGTGCCAGCGCCCTACTAGCATGGGAAAAGTACTTC. Residues: CASALLAWEKYF.

The chain uses TRBV25-1 and TRBJ1-1, with D uncertain. Trimming shortened V by 6 bases and J by 1 base, and 6 bases separated the two germline ends. Germline V CDR1 and CDR2: MGHDK, SYGVNS. This CDR3 is 12 amino acids long. The CDR3 coding sequence is TGTGCCAGCAGCACCTCGAACACTGAAGCTTTCTTT. It translates to CASSTSNTEAFF.

This clonotype was observed a handful of times. The J gene is TRBJ2-3, the V gene TRBV6-2 or TRBV6-3; the D is unclear. V was pared by 7 bases and J by 0 bases, with 8 bases between. Germline CDR1 reads MNHEY; CDR2 reads SVGEGT. CDR3 length equals 13 residues. Written as DNA, the CDR3 is TGTGCCAGCATGCAGCCTAGCACAGATACGCAGTATTTT. It specifies CASMQPSTDTQYF.